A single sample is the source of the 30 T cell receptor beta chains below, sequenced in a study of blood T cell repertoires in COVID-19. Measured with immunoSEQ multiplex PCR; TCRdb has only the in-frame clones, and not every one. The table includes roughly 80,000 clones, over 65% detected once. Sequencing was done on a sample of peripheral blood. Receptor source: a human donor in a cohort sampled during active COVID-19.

The CDR3 sequence is CASSLGTSGAFGYEQYF. Written as DNA, the CDR3 is TGCGCCAGCAGCTTGGGAACTAGCGGGGCCTTCGGGTACGAGCAGTACTTC. The rearrangement uses TRBV5-1 and TRBJ2-7; 10 nucleotides align to TRBD2. The CDR3 totals 17 residues. CDR1 is SGHRS and CDR2 is YFSETQ in the germline V gene. The trim removed 0 bases at V and 4 bases at J, leaving 10 bases unmatched.

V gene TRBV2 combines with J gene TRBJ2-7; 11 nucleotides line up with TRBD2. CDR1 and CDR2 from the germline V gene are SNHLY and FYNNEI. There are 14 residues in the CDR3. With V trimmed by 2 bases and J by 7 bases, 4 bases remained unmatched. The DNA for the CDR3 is TGTGCCAGCAGTGAACTAGCGGGGGGAGGAGAGCAGTACTTC. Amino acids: CASSELAGGGEQYF. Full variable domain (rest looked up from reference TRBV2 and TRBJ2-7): EPEVTQTPSHQVTQMGQEVILRCVPISNHLYFYWYRQILGQKVEFLVSFYNNEISEKSEIFDDQFSVERPDGSNFTLKIRSTKLEDSAMYFCASSELAGGGEQYFGPGTRLTVT.

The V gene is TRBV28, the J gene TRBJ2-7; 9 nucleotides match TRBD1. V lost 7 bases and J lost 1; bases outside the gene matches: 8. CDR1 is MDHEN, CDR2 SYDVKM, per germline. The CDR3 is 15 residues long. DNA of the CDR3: TGTGCCAGCACGTCCCCGGGACAGGGTTCCTACGAGCAGTACTTC. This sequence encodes CASTSPGQGSYEQYF.

CDR3 sequence: CASSLAPSTDTQYF. The CDR3 bases are TGCGCCAGCAGCTTGGCCCCCTCGACAGATACGCAGTATTTT. The chain is built from TRBV5-1 and TRBJ2-3; D uncertain. Between the trimmed V and J ends, which lost 0 bases and 3 bases, there was a span of 8 bases. Germline CDR1 is SGHRS and CDR2 is YFSETQ. The CDR3 sequence is 14 residues long.

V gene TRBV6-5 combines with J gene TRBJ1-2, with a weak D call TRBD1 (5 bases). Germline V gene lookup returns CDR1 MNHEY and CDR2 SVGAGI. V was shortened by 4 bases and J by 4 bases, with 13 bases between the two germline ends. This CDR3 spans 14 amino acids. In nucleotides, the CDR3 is TGTGCCAGCAGTTTGGACACCTTGTCCTATGGCTACACCTTC. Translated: CASSLDTLSYGYTF.

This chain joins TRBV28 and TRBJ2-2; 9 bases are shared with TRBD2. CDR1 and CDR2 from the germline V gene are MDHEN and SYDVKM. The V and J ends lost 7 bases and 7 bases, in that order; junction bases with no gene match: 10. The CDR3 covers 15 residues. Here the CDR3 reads CASTTPGSGGGELFF. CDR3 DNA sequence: TGTGCCAGCACTACCCCGGGTAGCGGGGGCGGGGAGCTGTTTTTT.

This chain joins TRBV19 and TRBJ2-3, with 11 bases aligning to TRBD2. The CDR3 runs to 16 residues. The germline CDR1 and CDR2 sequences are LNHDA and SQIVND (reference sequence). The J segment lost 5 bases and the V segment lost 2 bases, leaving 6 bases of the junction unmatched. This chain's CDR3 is CASSIRASGGRDTQYF. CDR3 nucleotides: TGTGCCAGTAGTATAAGAGCTAGCGGGGGGAGAGATACGCAGTATTTT.

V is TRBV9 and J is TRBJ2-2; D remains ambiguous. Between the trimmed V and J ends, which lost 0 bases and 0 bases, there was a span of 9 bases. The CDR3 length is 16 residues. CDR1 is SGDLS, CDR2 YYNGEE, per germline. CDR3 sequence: CASSVGSVANTGELFF. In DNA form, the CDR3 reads TGTGCCAGCAGCGTAGGCAGCGTAGCGAACACCGGGGAGCTGTTTTTT.

The CDR3 DNA sequence: TGCGCCAGCAGCTTTGGACTGGGGGAGACCCAGTACTTC. It specifies CASSFGLGETQYF. The chain uses TRBV5-1 and TRBJ2-5, with D perhaps matching TRBD2 (5 bases). This CDR3 comprises 13 residues. V shed 2 bases and J shed 5 bases, with 10 bases lying between them. Germline values: CDR1 SGHRS, CDR2 YFSETQ.

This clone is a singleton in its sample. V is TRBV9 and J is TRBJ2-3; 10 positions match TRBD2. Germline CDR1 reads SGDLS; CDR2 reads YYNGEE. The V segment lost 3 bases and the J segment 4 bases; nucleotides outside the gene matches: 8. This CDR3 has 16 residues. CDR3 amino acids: CASSARQLAGADTQYF. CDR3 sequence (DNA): TGTGCCAGCAGCGCGAGGCAGCTAGCGGGAGCAGATACGCAGTATTTT. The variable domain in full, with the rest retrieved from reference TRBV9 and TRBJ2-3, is DSGVTQTPKHLITATGQRVTLRCSPRSGDLSVYWYQQSLDQGLQFLIQYYNGEERAKGNILERFSAQQFPDLHSELNLSSLELGDSALYFCASSARQLAGADTQYFGPGTRLTVL.

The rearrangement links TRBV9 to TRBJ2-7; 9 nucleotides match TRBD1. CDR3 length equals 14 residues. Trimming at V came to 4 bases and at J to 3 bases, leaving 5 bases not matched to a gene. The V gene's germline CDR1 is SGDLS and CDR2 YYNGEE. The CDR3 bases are TGTGCCAGCAGCTGGGGACAGGGTAACTACGAGCAGTACTTC. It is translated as CASSWGQGNYEQYF.

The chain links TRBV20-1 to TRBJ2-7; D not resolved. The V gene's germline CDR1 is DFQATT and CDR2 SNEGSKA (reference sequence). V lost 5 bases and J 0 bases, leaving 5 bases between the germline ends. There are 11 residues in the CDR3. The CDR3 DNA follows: TGCAGTGCTCTTAGCTCCTACGAGCAGTACTTC. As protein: CSALSSYEQYF.

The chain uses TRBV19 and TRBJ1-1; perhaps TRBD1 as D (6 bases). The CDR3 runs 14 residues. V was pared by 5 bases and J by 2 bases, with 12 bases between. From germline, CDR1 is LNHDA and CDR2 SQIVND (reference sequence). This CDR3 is CASSEQGANTEAFF. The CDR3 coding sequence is TGTGCCAGTAGTGAACAGGGAGCTAACACTGAAGCTTTCTTT.

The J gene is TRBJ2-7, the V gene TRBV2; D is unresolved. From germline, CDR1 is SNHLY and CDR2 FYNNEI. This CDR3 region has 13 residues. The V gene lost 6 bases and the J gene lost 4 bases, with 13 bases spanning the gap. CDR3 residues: CASSNSPIYEQYF. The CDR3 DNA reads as TGTGCCAGCAGCAATAGCCCCATTTACGAGCAGTACTTC.

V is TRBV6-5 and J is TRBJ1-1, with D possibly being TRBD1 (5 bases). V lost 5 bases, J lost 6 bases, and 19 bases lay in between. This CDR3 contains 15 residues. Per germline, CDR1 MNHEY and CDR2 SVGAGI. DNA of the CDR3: TGTGCCAGCAGTACCGGGGCCGGGCGGGGAGCTGAAGCTTTCTTT. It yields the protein CASSTGAGRGAEAFF.

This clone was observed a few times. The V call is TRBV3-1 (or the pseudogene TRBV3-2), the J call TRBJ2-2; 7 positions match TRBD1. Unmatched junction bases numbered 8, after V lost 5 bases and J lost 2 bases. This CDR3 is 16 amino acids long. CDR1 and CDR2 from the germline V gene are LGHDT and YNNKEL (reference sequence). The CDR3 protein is CASSLGGTVNTGELFF. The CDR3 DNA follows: TGTGCCAGCAGCTTAGGTGGGACAGTTAACACCGGGGAGCTGTTTTTT.

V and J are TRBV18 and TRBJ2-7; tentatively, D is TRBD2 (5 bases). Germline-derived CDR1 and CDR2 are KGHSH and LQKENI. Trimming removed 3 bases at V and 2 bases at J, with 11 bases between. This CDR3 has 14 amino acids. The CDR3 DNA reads TGTGCCAGCTCACCGGCGGCGGGTCCCTACGAGCAGTACTTC. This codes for CASSPAAGPYEQYF.

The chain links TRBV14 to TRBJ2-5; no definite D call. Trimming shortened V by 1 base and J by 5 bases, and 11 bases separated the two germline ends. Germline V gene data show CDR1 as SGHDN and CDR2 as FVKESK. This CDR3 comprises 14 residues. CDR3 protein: CASSQGARSETQYF. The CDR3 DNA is TGTGCCAGCAGCCAAGGTGCTAGGTCGGAGACCCAGTACTTC.

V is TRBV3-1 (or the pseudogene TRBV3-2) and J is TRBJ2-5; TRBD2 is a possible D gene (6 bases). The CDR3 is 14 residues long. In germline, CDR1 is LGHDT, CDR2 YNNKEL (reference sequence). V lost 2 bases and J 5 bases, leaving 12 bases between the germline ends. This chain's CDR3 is CASSQQGGRETQYF. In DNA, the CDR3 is TGTGCCAGCAGCCAACAGGGAGGTAGGGAGACCCAGTACTTC.

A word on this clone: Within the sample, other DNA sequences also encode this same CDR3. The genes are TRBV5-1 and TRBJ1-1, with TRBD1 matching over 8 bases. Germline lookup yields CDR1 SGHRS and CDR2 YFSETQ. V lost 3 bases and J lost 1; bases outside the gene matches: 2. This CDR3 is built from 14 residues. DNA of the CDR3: TGCGCCAGCAGCTGGGGGACAGGGAACACTGAAGCTTTCTTT. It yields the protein CASSWGTGNTEAFF.

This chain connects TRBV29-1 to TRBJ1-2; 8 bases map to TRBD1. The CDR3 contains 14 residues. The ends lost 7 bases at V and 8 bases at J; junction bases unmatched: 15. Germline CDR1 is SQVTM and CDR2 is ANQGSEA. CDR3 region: CSAKQGATRHGYTF. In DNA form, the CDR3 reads TGCAGCGCGAAGCAGGGGGCCACCCGTCACGGCTACACCTTC.

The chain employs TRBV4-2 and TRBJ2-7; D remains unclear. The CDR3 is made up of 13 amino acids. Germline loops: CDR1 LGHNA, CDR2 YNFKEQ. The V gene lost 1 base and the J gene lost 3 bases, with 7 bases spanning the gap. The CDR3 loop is CASSQGLNYEQYF. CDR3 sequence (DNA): TGTGCCAGCAGCCAAGGACTCAACTACGAGCAGTACTTC.

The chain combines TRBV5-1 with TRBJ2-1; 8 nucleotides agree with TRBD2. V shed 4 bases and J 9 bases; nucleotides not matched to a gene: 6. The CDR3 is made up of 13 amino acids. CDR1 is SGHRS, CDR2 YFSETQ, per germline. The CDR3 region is CASSTLAAREQFF. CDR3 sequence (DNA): TGCGCCAGCAGCACACTAGCGGCCCGTGAGCAGTTCTTC.

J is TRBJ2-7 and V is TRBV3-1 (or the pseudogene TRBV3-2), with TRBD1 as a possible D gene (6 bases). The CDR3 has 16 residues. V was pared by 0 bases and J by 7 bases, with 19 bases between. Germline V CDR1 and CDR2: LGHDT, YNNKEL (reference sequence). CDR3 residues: CASSQDLVTGSREQYF. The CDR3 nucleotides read TGTGCCAGCAGCCAAGATCTTGTGACAGGATCGCGGGAGCAGTACTTC.

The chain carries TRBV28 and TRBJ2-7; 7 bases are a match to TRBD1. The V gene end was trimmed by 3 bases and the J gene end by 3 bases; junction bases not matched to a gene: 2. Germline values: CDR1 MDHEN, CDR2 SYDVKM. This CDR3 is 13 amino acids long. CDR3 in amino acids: CASSFGTVYEQYF. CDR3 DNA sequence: TGTGCCAGCAGTTTCGGGACAGTCTACGAGCAGTACTTC.

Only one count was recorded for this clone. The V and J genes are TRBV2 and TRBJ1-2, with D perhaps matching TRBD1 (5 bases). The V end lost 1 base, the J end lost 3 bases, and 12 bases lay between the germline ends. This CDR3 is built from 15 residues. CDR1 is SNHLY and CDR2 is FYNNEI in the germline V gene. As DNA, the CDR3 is TGTGCCAGCAGTGAAGGGTCGGGCAGGGACTATGGCTACACCTTC. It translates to CASSEGSGRDYGYTF.

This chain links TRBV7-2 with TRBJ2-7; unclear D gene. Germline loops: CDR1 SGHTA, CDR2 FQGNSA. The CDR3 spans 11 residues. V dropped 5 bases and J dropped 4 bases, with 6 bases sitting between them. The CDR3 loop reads CASSEQYEQYF. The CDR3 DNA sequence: TGTGCCAGCAGCGAACAGTACGAGCAGTACTTC.

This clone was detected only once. CDR3 residues: CASSQVTRTEAFF. CDR3 DNA: TGTGCCAGCAGCCAAGTGACAAGAACTGAAGCTTTCTTT. V is TRBV3-1 (or the pseudogene TRBV3-2) and J is TRBJ1-1, with no clear D. This CDR3 contains 13 residues. The V and J ends lost 1 base and 5 bases respectively, with 8 bases between them. Germline V gives CDR1 LGHDT, CDR2 YNNKEL (reference sequence).

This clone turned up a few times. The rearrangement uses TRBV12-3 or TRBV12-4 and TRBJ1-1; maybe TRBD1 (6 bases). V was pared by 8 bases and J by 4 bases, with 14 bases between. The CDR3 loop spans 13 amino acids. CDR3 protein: CASLLGRGTEAFF. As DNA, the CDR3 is TGTGCCAGCCTTCTTGGCAGGGGCACTGAAGCTTTCTTT.

This CDR3 reads CSVEYASGPDSYEQYF. The CDR3 DNA reads as TGCAGCGTTGAATACGCTAGCGGACCGGACTCCTACGAGCAGTACTTC. The rearrangement links TRBV29-1 to TRBJ2-7; 7 bases align to TRBD2. CDR1 and CDR2 (germline): SQVTM, ANQGSEA. Losses at the gene ends were 2 bases for V and 0 bases for J; bases not matched to a gene: 10. The CDR3 consists of 16 residues.